Below, 3 T cell receptor beta chains from the same sample are listed, as sequenced in a study of blood T cells in healthy people across ages. A second PCR, run for about 7 to 11 cycles, used a sample-barcoded 5' primer plus a J-beta primer mix. TCRdb re-derived calls from the 5' RACE reads in MiXCR, one entry per CDR3 protein. The table lists fewer than 1 million distinct CDR3 sequences, under 45% of them singletons, with about a fifth in the top ten. The specimen was blood. Receptor source: a man in his sixties in good health.

This chain connects TRBV6-4 to TRBJ2-5, with a possible D match to TRBD1 (5 bases). The end of the DNA is better explained by TRBJ2-7, so the J call may be wrong. The germline V gene has CDR1 MRHNA and CDR2 SNTAGT. This CDR3 region has 13 residues. This CDR3 is CASSDPGLYEQYF. The CDR3, as DNA: TGTGCCAGCAGTGACCCAGGGCTTTACGAGCAGTACTTC.

This chain uses TRBV11-2 with TRBJ2-5, with 7 bases identical to TRBD1. The CDR3 has 21 amino acids. The germline CDR1 and CDR2 sequences are SGHAT and FQNNGV. V lost 4 bases, J lost 1 base, and 24 bases stayed unmatched. DNA of the CDR3: TGTGCCAGCAGCTCCCCAGTAAGACTCCCACAGAAAAGGGGGCTCCAAGAGACCCAGTACTTC. This translates into CASSSPVRLPQKRGLQETQYF. Together with reference TRBV11-2 and TRBJ2-5, the CDR3 gives the full variable domain: EAGVAQSPRYKIIEKRQSVAFWCNPISGHATLYWYQQILGQGPKLLIQFQNNGVVDDSQLPKDRFSAERLKGVDSTLKIQPAKLEDSAVYLCASSSPVRLPQKRGLQETQYFGPGTRLLVL.

The rearrangement links TRBV5-1 to TRBJ2-7; the match to TRBD1 covers 9 bases. Trimming took 7 bases from V and 3 from J; bases not matched to a gene: 11. Germline V gene lookup returns CDR1 SGHRS and CDR2 YFSETQ. This CDR3 has 15 amino acids. Written as DNA, the CDR3 is TGCGCCAGCGGTCTTAGTGGGACAGGGATCTACGAGCAGTACTTC. This sequence encodes CASGLSGTGIYEQYF.